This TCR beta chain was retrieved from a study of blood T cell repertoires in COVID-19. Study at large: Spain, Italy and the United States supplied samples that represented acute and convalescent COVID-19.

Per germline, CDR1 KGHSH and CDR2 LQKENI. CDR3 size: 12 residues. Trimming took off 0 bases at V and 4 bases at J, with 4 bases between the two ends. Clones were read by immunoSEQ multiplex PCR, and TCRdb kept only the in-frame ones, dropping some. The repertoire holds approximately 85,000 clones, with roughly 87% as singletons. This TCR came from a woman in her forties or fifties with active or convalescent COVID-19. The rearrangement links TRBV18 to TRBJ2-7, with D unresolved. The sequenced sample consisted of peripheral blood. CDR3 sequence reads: CASSPPTYEQYF. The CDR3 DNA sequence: TGTGCCAGCTCACCACCGACTTACGAGCAGTACTTC.